These 18 T cell receptor beta chains originate from one sample sequenced in a study of pediatric ulcerative colitis. One to two pinch biopsies were taken from the rectum during colonoscopy. Repertoires were generated with immunoSEQ multiplex PCR, while TCRdb's copy carries only in-frame clones and drops some. Of some 40,000 clones in the sample, over 70% were seen once. The sequencing input was gut tissue. The receptor source for this set is a boy under 18 with severe ulcerative colitis.

The gene calls are TRBV5-1 and TRBJ2-7; the match to TRBD1 covers 7 bases. This CDR3 region has 13 residues. Germline V gene data show CDR1 as SGHRS and CDR2 as YFSETQ. V shed 4 bases and J 2 bases; nucleotides not matched to a gene: 3. The CDR3 region has the DNA TGCGCCAGCAGCGCCGGGACAGCCTACGAGCAGTACTTC. Protein: CASSAGTAYEQYF.

Within the sample, this clone is medium-sized. This chain connects TRBV21-1 to TRBJ2-4; no check of the table's D call, TRBD1, against the DNA was made. TRBV21-1 is labeled a pseudogene. The CDR3 covers 16 residues. DNA of the CDR3: TGTGCCAGCAGCTCCCGAGACCAGGGCTCTCAAAGCATTCAGTACTTC. Translated: CASSSRDQGSQSIQYF.

In its sample, this clone is medium-sized. The chain joins TRBV2 to TRBJ1-5; a possible D gene is TRBD1 (6 bases). The CDR3 has 15 residues. Germline V gene sequence: CDR1 SNHLY, CDR2 FYNNEI. V dropped 7 bases and J dropped 9 bases, with 22 bases sitting between them. The CDR3 loop is CASTLGQPGNWPQHF. The CDR3 coding sequence is TGTGCCAGCACCCTGGGACAACCTGGGAATTGGCCCCAGCATTTT.

The chain is built from TRBV28 and TRBJ2-7, with D tentatively TRBD1 or TRBD2 (6 bases each). The germline CDR1 and CDR2 sequences are MDHEN and SYDVKM. The V and J ends lost 8 bases and 1 base respectively, with 12 bases between them. This CDR3 is built from 13 residues. The CDR3 DNA is TGTGCCAGCGAGGAGGGGGGATCCTACGAGCAGTACTTC. It is translated as CASEEGGSYEQYF.

This clone ranks as medium-sized. The chain has TRBV4-2 and TRBJ1-6; 7 bases are shared with TRBD1. CDR1 and CDR2 (germline): LGHNA, YNFKEQ. CDR3 length equals 19 residues. Unmatched junction bases numbered 15, after V lost 0 bases and J lost 7 bases. As DNA, the CDR3 is TGTGCCAGCAGCCAAGATGGGCTAGGGGGCCAAACCTCGAATTCACCCCTCCACTTT. Amino acids: CASSQDGLGGQTSNSPLHF.

The V and J genes are TRBV7-8 and TRBJ2-1, with D unresolved. From germline, CDR1 is SGHVS and CDR2 FQNEAQ. V was cut by 5 bases and J by 6 bases, with 8 bases left in between. This CDR3 spans 12 amino acids. The DNA of the CDR3 is TGTGCCAGCAGCCCTTTCAGCAATGAGCAGTTCTTC. Residues: CASSPFSNEQFF.

This clone is deemed medium-sized. The CDR3 DNA is TGTGCCAGCAGCACGGACAGAACTAATGAAAAACTGTTTTTT. Translating gives CASSTDRTNEKLFF. This chain joins TRBV9 and TRBJ1-4; D is perhaps TRBD1 (6 bases). The CDR3 is 14 residues long. The V gene's germline CDR1 is SGDLS and CDR2 YYNGEE. Deletions cut 4 bases from V and 1 base from J, with 8 bases between.

The chain combines TRBV4-2 with TRBJ2-5; no clear D gene. Germline CDR1 LGHNA, CDR2 YNFKEQ. The V and J ends lost 1 base and 1 base respectively, with 4 bases between them. This CDR3 is built from 13 residues. CDR3 sequence: CASSQGGQETQYF. The CDR3 DNA follows: TGTGCCAGCAGCCAAGGGGGCCAAGAGACCCAGTACTTC.

This sequence joins TRBV5-1 and TRBJ2-1, with 10 bases that match TRBD2. There are 17 residues in the CDR3. CDR1 and CDR2 from the germline V gene are SGHRS and YFSETQ. J was trimmed by 8 bases and V by 4 bases; bases with no gene match: 15. This CDR3 is CASSGALAGGGSDEQFF. The CDR3 region has the DNA TGCGCCAGCAGCGGAGCCTTAGCGGGGGGTGGTTCCGATGAGCAGTTCTTC. The full variable domain, rest sourced from reference TRBV5-1 and TRBJ2-1, is KAGVTQTPRYLIKTRGQQVTLSCSPISGHRSVSWYQQTPGQGLQFLFEYFSETQRNKGNFPGRFSGRQFSNSRSEMNVSTLELGDSALYLCASSGALAGGGSDEQFFGPGTRLTVL.

The chain joins TRBV10-3 to TRBJ1-1; tentatively, D is TRBD1 (6 bases). The CDR3 totals 12 residues. V was cut by 9 bases and J by 2 bases, with 10 bases left in between. Germline V gene sequence: CDR1 ENHRY, CDR2 SYGVKD. CDR3 coding DNA: TGTGCCATTGGGACATCTAACACTGAAGCTTTCTTT. It is translated as CAIGTSNTEAFF.

The chain employs TRBV5-1 and TRBJ2-1; D tentatively fits TRBD1 or TRBD2 (6 bases each). The CDR3 is made up of 16 amino acids. Trimming took 1 base from V and 6 from J, leaving 17 bases between them. Germline values: CDR1 SGHRS, CDR2 YFSETQ. CDR3 region: CASSLWGASGANEQFF. The CDR3 region has the DNA TGCGCCAGCAGCTTGTGGGGGGCGAGTGGGGCCAATGAGCAGTTCTTC.

The chain is built from TRBV5-5 and TRBJ1-1; 10 nucleotides agree with TRBD1. Trimming cost V 5 bases and J 5 bases; bases outside gene matches: 3. CDR3 length equals 13 residues. Germline V CDR1 and CDR2: SGHKS, YYEKEE (reference sequence). Here the CDR3 reads CASSWTGGTEAFF. CDR3 nucleotide sequence: TGTGCCAGCAGTTGGACAGGGGGGACTGAAGCTTTCTTT.

The gene calls are TRBV5-1 and TRBJ2-3; 8 nucleotides agree with TRBD2. V trimming: 4 bases; J trimming: 3 bases; junction bases outside the gene matches: 7. From germline, CDR1 is SGHRS and CDR2 YFSETQ. This CDR3 has 15 amino acids. In DNA, the CDR3 is TGCGCCAGCAGCCGTCTAGCGGGCGGTACAGATACGCAGTATTTT. This gives the protein CASSRLAGGTDTQYF.

This clone was seen a few times. The V call is TRBV6-5, the J call TRBJ1-1, with D hard to call. Trimming pared 6 bases from V and 4 bases from J, leaving 15 bases between. CDR1 and CDR2 from the germline V gene are MNHEY and SVGAGI. The CDR3 extends over 14 amino acids. The CDR3 loop reads CASSWSSGGTEAFF. In DNA, the CDR3 is TGTGCCAGCAGCTGGTCCTCCGGTGGCACTGAAGCTTTCTTT.

The chain employs TRBV28 and TRBJ1-1; 12 nucleotides line up with TRBD1. The V gene end was trimmed by 10 bases and the J gene end by 5 bases; junction bases not matched to a gene: 11. The length of the CDR3 is 15 residues. The germline V gene has CDR1 MDHEN and CDR2 SYDVKM. The CDR3 region has the DNA TGTGCCACCACCGGGACAGGGGGCGCGAGGACTGAAGCTTTCTTT. It translates to CATTGTGGARTEAFF.

V and J are TRBV6-1 and TRBJ1-1; no firm D call. This CDR3 contains 13 residues. Germline CDR1 reads MNHNS; CDR2 reads SASEGT. The V end was cut by 6 bases, the J end by 4 bases, with 12 bases between. In DNA, the CDR3 is TGTGCCAGCAGGATGAAAAGCACCACTGAAGCTTTCTTT. Protein product: CASRMKSTTEAFF.

This clone was seen once. This chain connects TRBV11-3 to TRBJ1-2, with D unclear. CDR3 length: 12 amino acids. Germline CDR1 is SGHNT and CDR2 is YENEEA. Trimming left V 5 bases short and J 4 bases short, with 8 bases between. The CDR3 protein is CASSQDGYGYTF. CDR3 in DNA: TGTGCCAGCAGCCAAGACGGCTATGGCTACACCTTC. Full variable domain (missing parts from reference TRBV11-3 and TRBJ1-2): EAGVVQSPRYKIIEKKQPVAFWCNPISGHNTLYWYLQNLGQGPELLIRYENEEAVDDSQLPKDRFSAERLKGVDSTLKIQPAELGDSAVYLCASSQDGYGYTFGSGTRLTVV.

J is TRBJ2-2 and V is TRBV7-2; maybe TRBD2 (5 bases). This CDR3 has 15 amino acids. The V end lost 1 base, the J end lost 1 base, and 7 bases lay between the germline ends. CDR1 is SGHTA, CDR2 FQGNSA, per germline. The CDR3 sequence: CASSLGGRNTGELFF. CDR3 bases: TGTGCCAGCAGCTTAGGAGGGCGGAACACCGGGGAGCTGTTTTTT.